This TCR beta chain was recovered during a study of T cells in Graves' hyperthyroidism and ophthalmopathy. At the level of the study: Peripheral blood draws took place at initial diagnosis, ahead of any treatment.

This clonotype was seen many times. Its antigen remains unknown. Whole-study findings and limits: The blood repertoire included most of the expanded thyroid clonotypes above 0.001.

Germline V gene sequence: CDR1 ENHRY, CDR2 SYGVKD. Trimming took off 2 bases at V and 3 bases at J, with 5 bases between the two ends. This CDR3 comprises 13 residues. There were TCR beta CDR3 regions amplified from RNA transcripts. The study used the HTBI primer set for a first-round RT-PCR of the TCR CDR3. TCRdb reprocessed the multiplex PCR reads via MiXCR and lists one record per CDR3 protein. The sample includes 250,000 to 300,000 distinct CDR3 sequences, around 13% of them seen just once. This chain uses TRBV10-3 with TRBJ1-5; no definite D call. This sequence was found in a woman in her forties with Graves' hyperthyroidism. Material: blood. The CDR3 sequence is CAISETNNQPQHF. As DNA, the CDR3 is TGTGCCATCAGTGAGACAAACAATCAGCCCCAGCATTTT.